This T cell receptor (beta chain) was documented in a study of blood T cell repertoires in COVID-19. Study as a whole: Italy, Spain and the United States were the sources of the convalescent and acute COVID-19 samples. Sources were T cells, B-cell-depleted T cells, or PBMCs; the material itself was cDNA or gDNA.

Authors' analysis steps: Nucleated cell number was recorded as an estimate derived from reference gene primer amplification. Profiling relied on immunoSEQ multiplex PCR, and the TCRdb table lists in-frame clones only, not all of them. The DNA was the basis for D and trimming; V, J and clone size are from that table. The sample carries some 250,000 clones, 86% recorded once. With 3 bases clipped from V and 8 bases from J, the junction kept 3 bases outside the gene matches. Per the germline V gene, CDR1 is WSHSY and CDR2 is SAAADI. The CDR3 loop spans 14 amino acids. Sequenced: peripheral blood. This TCR was sampled from a woman in her twenties or thirties who had recovered from COVID-19. The J gene is TRBJ2-4, the V gene TRBV10-2; 11 positions agree with TRBD2. The CDR3 loop is CASSDSGGAYIQYF. The CDR3 DNA reads as TGCGCCAGCAGTGATAGCGGGGGGGCGTACATTCAGTACTTC.